The clone carrying this T cell receptor (beta chain) was recorded once. These data originate in a study of control samples from healthy donors and cancer patients. CDR1 is MDHEN and CDR2 is SYDVKM in the germline V gene. The CDR3 has 16 amino acids. V lost 6 bases to trimming and J lost 5 bases; unmatched junction nucleotides: 10. Libraries were prepared by immunoSEQ multiplex PCR; TCRdb keeps only in-frame clonotypes and omits some of them. The table records about 55,000 clones, 88% of them present only once. Sequencing was performed on blood. This sequence joins TRBV28 and TRBJ1-4; TRBD1 matches at 9 bases. This TCR derives from a man between 50 and 59 years old in good health. The chain's CDR3 is CASRLAPGQGNEKLFF. The CDR3 DNA is TGTGCCAGCAGATTAGCCCCCGGACAGGGGAATGAAAAACTGTTTTTT.